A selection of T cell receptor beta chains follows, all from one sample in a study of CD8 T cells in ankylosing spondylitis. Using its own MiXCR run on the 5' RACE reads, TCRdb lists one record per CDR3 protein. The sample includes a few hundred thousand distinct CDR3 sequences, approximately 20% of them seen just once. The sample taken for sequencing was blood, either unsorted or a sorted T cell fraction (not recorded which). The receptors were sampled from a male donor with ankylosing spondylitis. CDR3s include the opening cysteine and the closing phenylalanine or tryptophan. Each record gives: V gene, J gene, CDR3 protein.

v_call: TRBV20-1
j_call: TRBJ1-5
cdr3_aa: CSANHRGGQGGNQPQHF

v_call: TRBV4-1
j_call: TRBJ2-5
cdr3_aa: CASSQDRVGRGPETQYF

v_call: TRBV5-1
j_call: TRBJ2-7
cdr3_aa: CASSTWDGSYEQYF

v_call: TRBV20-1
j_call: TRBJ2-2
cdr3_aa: CSANGDTGELFF

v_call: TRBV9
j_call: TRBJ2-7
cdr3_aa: CASSVDLATFYEQYF

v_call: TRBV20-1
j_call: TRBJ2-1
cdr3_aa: CSAGESGSEVNEQFF

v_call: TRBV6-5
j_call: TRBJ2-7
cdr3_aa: CASSYYPDGYEQYF

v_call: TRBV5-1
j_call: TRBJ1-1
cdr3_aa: CASSFGGGFPEAFF

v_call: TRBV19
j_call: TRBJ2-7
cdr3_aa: CASSAHWRATYEQYF

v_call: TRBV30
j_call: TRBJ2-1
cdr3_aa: CAWYRRLGGMFDEQFF